The next 2 T cell receptor beta chains were all read from a single sample in a study of regulatory T cells in long-lasting Graves disease. In building TCR beta libraries, iRepertoire HTBI primers were used together with Arm-PCR of CDR3 regions. TCRdb re-analysed the multiplex PCR reads in MiXCR, keeping a single row per CDR3 protein. The sample yields some 240,000 distinct CDR3 sequences, less than 20% seen once. As to time point: newly diagnosed GD, antithyroid drugs for less than 3 months. The TCR library used RNA extracted from PBMCs. These data were also reused for a study on T cells in Graves' hyperthyroidism and ophthalmopathy.

Sequenced here: peripheral blood mononuclear cells (PBMCs), sampled at new diagnosis, from a patient treated with antithyroid drugs. The source is a woman aged 30 to 39 with Graves disease.

This clonotype was seen repeatedly, ten times or more. The chain couples TRBV20-1 to TRBJ1-2; a weak D match, TRBD1 (5 bases). The CDR3 contains 12 residues. Germline CDR1 reads DFQATT; CDR2 reads SNEGSKA (reference sequence). V was clipped by 1 base and J by 6 bases, with 9 bases between them. The CDR3 spells CSARGQGHGYTF. The CDR3 DNA follows: TGCAGTGCTAGAGGGCAGGGTCATGGCTACACCTTC.

In its sample, this clonotype was seen many times. The V call is TRBV6-1, the J call TRBJ1-5; tentatively, D is TRBD1 (6 bases). The CDR3 totals 14 residues. V was trimmed by 6 bases and J by 4 bases, leaving 13 bases between them. Germline V gene data show CDR1 as MNHNS and CDR2 as SASEGT. CDR3 loop: CASRAGHLNQPQHF. In DNA, the CDR3 is TGTGCCAGCAGGGCGGGACATCTTAATCAGCCCCAGCATTTT.